Presented here are 24 T cell receptor beta chains from one specimen sequenced in a study of T cells in tumors after PD-1 blockade. Profiling relied on immunoSEQ multiplex PCR, and the TCRdb table lists in-frame clones only, not all of them. The data show some 8,700 clones, roughly 69% seen once. Sequences were derived from tumor tissue, sampled after anti-PD-1 treatment. The source of these receptors is a human donor with basal cell carcinoma.

CDR3 sequence: CASSPSTGDQPQHF. For the CDR3, the DNA is TGTGCCAGCAGTCCCTCGACAGGAGATCAGCCCCAGCATTTT. The rearrangement joins TRBV6-5 to TRBJ1-5, with D possibly TRBD1 on 6 matching bases. V lost 5 bases to trimming and J lost 5 bases, with 13 bases between them. Germline V gene lookup returns CDR1 MNHEY and CDR2 SVGAGI. This CDR3 has 14 residues.

This clone was detected a few times. The chain joins TRBV30 to TRBJ1-1; D may be TRBD1 (5 bases). V was cut by 3 bases and J by 4 bases, with 12 bases left in between. Per the germline V gene, CDR1 is GTSNPN and CDR2 is SVGIG (reference sequence). This CDR3 spans 13 amino acids. Here the CDR3 reads CAWRGGGITEAFF. DNA for the CDR3: TGTGCCTGGAGGGGTGGGGGAATCACTGAAGCTTTCTTT.

With respect to this clone: Other DNA sequences of this sample code for an identical CDR3. The CDR3 here is CASSQSSVPKGIGLSGNTIYF. DNA for the CDR3: TGCGCCAGCAGTCAATCCTCCGTACCAAAGGGGATAGGGCTCTCTGGAAACACCATATATTTT. V gene TRBV23-1 combines with J gene TRBJ1-3, with D maybe TRBD1 (5 bases). TRBV23-1 is an ORF for which the function is uncertain. Deletions cut 0 bases from V and 0 bases from J, with 24 bases between. This CDR3 spans 21 amino acids.

In its sample, this clone ranks as medium-sized. V usage is TRBV5-4 and J usage is TRBJ2-5, with 14 positions matching TRBD2. Germline CDR1 reads SGHNT; CDR2 reads YYREEE (reference sequence). Trimming removed 2 bases from V and 5 bases from J; junction bases left unmatched: 2. This CDR3 comprises 15 residues. Here the CDR3 reads CASSLRTSGGETQYF. The CDR3 DNA is TGTGCCAGCAGCTTACGGACTAGCGGGGGGGAGACCCAGTACTTC.

There are a few counts of this clone. This chain joins TRBV27 and TRBJ1-5; D might be TRBD1 (5 bases). The CDR3 totals 14 residues. V was cut by 5 bases and J by 2 bases, with 10 bases left in between. The germline V gene encodes CDR1 MNHEY and CDR2 SMNVEV (reference sequence). The CDR3 reads CASSLRVGNQPQHF. The CDR3 nucleotides are TGTGCCAGCAGTCTCAGGGTAGGCAATCAGCCCCAGCATTTT.

V is TRBV6-5 and J is TRBJ1-2; 10 bases line up with TRBD1. The V gene end was trimmed by 6 bases and the J gene end by 8 bases; junction bases not matched to a gene: 6. The CDR3 is 13 amino acids. Germline loops: CDR1 MNHEY, CDR2 SVGAGI. In DNA form, the CDR3 reads TGTGCCAGCAGATCCGACAGGGGGCGAGGCTACACCTTC. Amino acids: CASRSDRGRGYTF.

CDR3 in amino acids: CAISYRGGQPQHF. In DNA form, the CDR3 reads TGTGCCATCAGCTACAGGGGTGGGCAGCCCCAGCATTTT. The V and J genes are TRBV10-3 and TRBJ1-5; 7 bases match TRBD1. This CDR3 contains 13 residues. V was clipped by 6 bases and J by 7 bases; unmatched bases: 6. CDR1 ENHRY and CDR2 SYGVKD come from the germline V gene.

This rearrangement joins TRBV2 to TRBJ2-5; 10 nucleotides align to TRBD2. Trimming at V came to 0 bases and at J to 2 bases, leaving 9 bases not matched to a gene. Germline V CDR1 and CDR2: SNHLY, FYNNEI. This CDR3 spans 18 amino acids. This chain's CDR3 is CASSEALHLAGAQETQYF. The CDR3 coding sequence is TGTGCCAGCAGTGAAGCGCTTCACCTAGCGGGGGCTCAAGAGACCCAGTACTTC.

V gene TRBV5-1 combines with J gene TRBJ2-3; D is undetermined. This CDR3 is 14 amino acids long. Deletions cut 0 bases from V and 5 bases from J, with 10 bases between. Germline-derived CDR1 and CDR2 are SGHRS and YFSETQ. DNA of the CDR3: TGCGCCAGCAGCTTGGACTACAACAAAGATACGCAGTATTTT. Protein sequence: CASSLDYNKDTQYF.

In this sample, this clone turned up a few times. This chain connects TRBV30 to TRBJ2-7; either TRBD1 or TRBD2 may fit D (6 bases each). The germline V gene has CDR1 GTSNPN and CDR2 SVGIG (reference sequence). The ends were cut back, 0 bases at V and 3 bases at J, with 15 bases in the middle. This CDR3 comprises 15 residues. DNA of the CDR3: TGTGCCTGGAGTGTACGGGGGCATTCCAACTACGAGCAGTACTTC. Encoded protein: CAWSVRGHSNYEQYF.

The chain carries TRBV6-4 and TRBJ1-4; a possible D gene is TRBD1 (5 bases). Germline CDR1 reads MRHNA; CDR2 reads SNTAGT. Deletions cut 2 bases from V and 8 bases from J, with 12 bases between. The CDR3 runs to 14 residues. For the CDR3, the DNA is TGTGCCAGCAGTGACGGGGGGGATGGAGAAAAACTGTTTTTT. Translating gives CASSDGGDGEKLFF.

This rearrangement joins TRBV6-5 to TRBJ2-1; no definite D call. Trimming took 2 bases from V and 9 from J, leaving 5 bases between them. CDR3 length: 11 residues. Germline CDR1 MNHEY, CDR2 SVGAGI. CDR3 in DNA: TGTGCCAGCAGTTACATTGGTGAGCAGTTCTTC. Its protein is CASSYIGEQFF.

The chain recombines TRBV6-5 with TRBJ2-7, with 8 bases matching TRBD1. The CDR3 totals 16 residues. The V gene end was trimmed by 0 bases and the J gene end by 0 bases; junction bases not matched to a gene: 4. The germline gives CDR1 MNHEY, CDR2 SVGAGI. CDR3 nucleotide sequence: TGTGCCAGCAGTTACTCCGGACAGGGCCTCTCCTACGAGCAGTACTTC. Residues: CASSYSGQGLSYEQYF.

The chain joins TRBV7-3 to TRBJ2-2, with 7 bases aligning to TRBD2. Per germline, CDR1 SGHTA and CDR2 FQGTGA. The V and J ends lost 3 bases and 6 bases, in that order; junction bases with no gene match: 4. This CDR3 has 14 amino acids. CDR3 nucleotide sequence: TGTGCCAGCAGCTTCAGCGGGATCGCCGGGGAGCTGTTTTTT. This encodes CASSFSGIAGELFF.

The gene calls are TRBV19 and TRBJ2-1; D perhaps matches TRBD1 (6 bases). Trimming cost V 5 bases and J 2 bases, with 13 bases left between them. The CDR3 sequence is 15 residues long. Germline V gene sequence: CDR1 LNHDA, CDR2 SQIVND (reference sequence). CDR3 sequence reads: CASSPIGTPYNEQFF. In DNA form, the CDR3 reads TGTGCCAGTAGTCCGATCGGGACACCCTACAATGAGCAGTTCTTC.

This chain joins TRBV29-1 and TRBJ2-3; D is unresolved. Germline V gene data show CDR1 as SQVTM and CDR2 as ANQGSEA. This CDR3 has 13 amino acids. V was shortened by 3 bases and J by 1 base, with 8 bases between the two germline ends. The CDR3 loop is CSVEGIGTDTQYF. The DNA for the CDR3 is TGCAGCGTTGAGGGGATCGGCACAGATACGCAGTATTTT.

The chain combines TRBV2 with TRBJ2-3, with D hard to call. Germline assignment: CDR1 SNHLY and CDR2 FYNNEI. The CDR3 totals 15 residues. Trimming cost V 4 bases and J 0 bases, with 11 bases left between them. The CDR3 DNA reads TGTGCCAGCAGTGGGGGAATTTTTAGCACAGATACGCAGTATTTT. Protein: CASSGGIFSTDTQYF.

V usage is TRBV18 and J usage is TRBJ2-5; no reliable D call. Germline-derived CDR1 and CDR2 are KGHSH and LQKENI. Trimming shortened V by 2 bases and J by 5 bases, and 9 bases separated the two germline ends. The CDR3 runs to 13 residues. The CDR3 DNA sequence: TGTGCCAGCTCACCAGGGTTGGGCGAGACCCAGTACTTC. Translated: CASSPGLGETQYF.

Regarding this clone: Other nucleotide sequences from this sample produce the same CDR3. V is TRBV30 and J is TRBJ2-7; maybe TRBD2 (5 bases). CDR3 length: 12 amino acids. The V gene's germline CDR1 is GTSNPN and CDR2 SVGIG (reference sequence). V was cut by 7 bases and J by 1 base, with 11 bases left in between. CDR3 in amino acids: CASMTGSYEQYF. DNA for the CDR3: TGTGCCTCGATGACGGGGTCCTACGAGCAGTACTTC.

The chain is built from TRBV5-1 and TRBJ2-6; no clear D gene. CDR3 length: 15 residues. Per germline, CDR1 SGHRS and CDR2 YFSETQ. The ends were cut back, 0 bases at V and 2 bases at J, with 6 bases in the middle. The CDR3 bases are TGCGCCAGCAGCTTGGACTCGGCTGGGGCCAACGTCCTGACTTTC. Translating gives CASSLDSAGANVLTF. The variable domain in full, with the rest retrieved from reference TRBV5-1 and TRBJ2-6, is KAGVTQTPRYLIKTRGQQVTLSCSPISGHRSVSWYQQTPGQGLQFLFEYFSETQRNKGNFPGRFSGRQFSNSRSEMNVSTLELGDSALYLCASSLDSAGANVLTFGAGSRLTVL.

This sequence joins TRBV19 and TRBJ2-2; D gene uncertain. The CDR3 totals 13 residues. The ends were cut back, 6 bases at V and 6 bases at J, with 11 bases in the middle. CDR1 is LNHDA and CDR2 is SQIVND in the germline V gene (reference sequence). CDR3 sequence (DNA): TGTGCCAGTAGGCCGCAGCGAGCCGGGGAGCTGTTTTTT. Translated, it gives CASRPQRAGELFF.

The chain carries TRBV12-3 or TRBV12-4 and TRBJ2-3; D uncertain. The CDR3 runs 13 residues. Trimming took off 7 bases at V and 2 bases at J, with 10 bases between the two ends. CDR3 nucleotide sequence: TGTGCCAGCAATCAGGACCACACAGATACGCAGTATTTT. It codes for CASNQDHTDTQYF.

This clone came up a few times. The V and J genes are TRBV3-1 (or the pseudogene TRBV3-2) and TRBJ2-2; D is possibly TRBD1 (5 bases). Germline CDR1 is LGHDT and CDR2 is YNNKEL (reference sequence). V lost 4 bases and J 7 bases, leaving 16 bases between the germline ends. The CDR3 consists of 15 residues. CDR3 sequence (DNA): TGTGCCAGCAGCCCCGGACCAAGGGGTGGCGGGGAGCTGTTTTTT. This sequence encodes CASSPGPRGGGELFF.

The chain is built from TRBV9 and TRBJ1-1; the D is unclear. CDR3 length: 14 residues. The V and J ends lost 2 bases and 0 bases respectively, with 8 bases between them. Per the germline V gene, CDR1 is SGDLS and CDR2 is YYNGEE. The CDR3 sequence: CASSVDGMNTEAFF. Here the CDR3 DNA reads TGTGCCAGCAGCGTGGACGGCATGAACACTGAAGCTTTCTTT.